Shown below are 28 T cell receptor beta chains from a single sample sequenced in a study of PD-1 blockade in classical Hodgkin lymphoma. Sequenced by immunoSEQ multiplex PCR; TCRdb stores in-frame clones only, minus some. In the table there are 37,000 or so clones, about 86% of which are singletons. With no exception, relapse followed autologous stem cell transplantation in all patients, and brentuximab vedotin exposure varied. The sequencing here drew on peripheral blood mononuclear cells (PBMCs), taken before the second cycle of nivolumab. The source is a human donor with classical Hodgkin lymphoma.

The CDR3 here is CAWSGFSGRHYGYTF. DNA for the CDR3: TGTGCCTGGAGCGGCTTCTCAGGGAGGCACTATGGCTACACCTTC. This rearrangement joins TRBV30 to TRBJ1-2; D might be TRBD1 (5 bases). The CDR3 has 15 residues. Trimming stripped 3 bases from V and 3 bases from J, with 17 bases between. Germline V gene data show CDR1 as GTSNPN and CDR2 as SVGIG (reference sequence). Combining the CDR3 with reference TRBV30 and TRBJ1-2 gives the whole variable domain SQTIHQWPATLVQPVGSPLSLECTVEGTSNPNLYWYRQAAGRGLQLLFYSVGIGQISSEVPQNLSASRPQDRQFILSSKKLLLSDSGFYLCAWSGFSGRHYGYTFGSGTRLTVV.

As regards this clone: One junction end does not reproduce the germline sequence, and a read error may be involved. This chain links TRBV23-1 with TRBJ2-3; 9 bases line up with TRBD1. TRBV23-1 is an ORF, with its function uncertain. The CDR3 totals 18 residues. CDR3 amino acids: CASSPTSRDRAGADTQCF. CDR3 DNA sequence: TGCGCCAGCAGTCCTACGTCCCGGGACAGGGCCGGGGCAGATACGCAGTGTTTT.

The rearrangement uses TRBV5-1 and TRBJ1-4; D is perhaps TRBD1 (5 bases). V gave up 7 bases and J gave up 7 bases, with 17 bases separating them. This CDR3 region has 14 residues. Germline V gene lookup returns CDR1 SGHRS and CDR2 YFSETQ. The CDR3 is CASGIAGVGEKLFF. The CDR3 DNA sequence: TGCGCCAGCGGCATTGCGGGGGTGGGTGAAAAACTGTTTTTT.

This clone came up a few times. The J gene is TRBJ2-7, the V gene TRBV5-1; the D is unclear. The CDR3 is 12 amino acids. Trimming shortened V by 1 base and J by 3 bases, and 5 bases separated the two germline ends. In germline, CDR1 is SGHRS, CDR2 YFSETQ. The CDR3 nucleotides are TGCGCCAGCAGCTTGTTGGGCTACGAGCAGTACTTC. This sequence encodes CASSLLGYEQYF. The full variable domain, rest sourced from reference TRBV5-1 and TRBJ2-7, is KAGVTQTPRYLIKTRGQQVTLSCSPISGHRSVSWYQQTPGQGLQFLFEYFSETQRNKGNFPGRFSGRQFSNSRSEMNVSTLELGDSALYLCASSLLGYEQYFGPGTRLTVT.

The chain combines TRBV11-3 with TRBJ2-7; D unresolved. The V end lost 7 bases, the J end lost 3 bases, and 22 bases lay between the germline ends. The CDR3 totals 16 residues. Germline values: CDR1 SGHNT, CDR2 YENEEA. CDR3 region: CASTSLKGQNDYEQYF. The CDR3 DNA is TGTGCCAGCACCTCTCTTAAGGGCCAGAACGACTACGAGCAGTACTTC. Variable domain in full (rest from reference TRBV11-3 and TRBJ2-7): EAGVVQSPRYKIIEKKQPVAFWCNPISGHNTLYWYLQNLGQGPELLIRYENEEAVDDSQLPKDRFSAERLKGVDSTLKIQPAELGDSAVYLCASTSLKGQNDYEQYFGPGTRLTVT.

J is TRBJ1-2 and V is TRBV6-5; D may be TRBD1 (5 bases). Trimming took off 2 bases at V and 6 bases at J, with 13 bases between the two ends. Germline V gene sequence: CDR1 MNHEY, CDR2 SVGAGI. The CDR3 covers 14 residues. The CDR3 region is CASSYRGTLDGYTF. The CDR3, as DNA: TGTGCCAGCAGTTACCGCGGGACCCTGGATGGCTACACCTTC.

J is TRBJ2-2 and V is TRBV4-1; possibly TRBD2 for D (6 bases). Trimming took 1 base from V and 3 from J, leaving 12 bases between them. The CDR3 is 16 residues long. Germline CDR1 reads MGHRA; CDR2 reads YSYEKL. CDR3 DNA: TGCGCCAGCAGCCAAGCTAAAGGGAGGTACACCGGGGAGCTGTTTTTT. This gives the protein CASSQAKGRYTGELFF.

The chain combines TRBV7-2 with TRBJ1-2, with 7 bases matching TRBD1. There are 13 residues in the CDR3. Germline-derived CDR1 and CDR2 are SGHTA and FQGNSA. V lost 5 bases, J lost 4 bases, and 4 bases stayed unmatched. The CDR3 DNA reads TGTGCCAGCAGCCCGGGACAGACCTATGGCTACACCTTC. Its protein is CASSPGQTYGYTF.

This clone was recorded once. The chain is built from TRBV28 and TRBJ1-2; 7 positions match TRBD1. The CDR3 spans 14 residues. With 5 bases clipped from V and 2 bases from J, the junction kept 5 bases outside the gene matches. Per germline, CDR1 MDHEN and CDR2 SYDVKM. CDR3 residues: CASSRYRGNYGYTF. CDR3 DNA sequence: TGTGCCAGCAGTCGCTACAGGGGCAACTATGGCTACACCTTC.

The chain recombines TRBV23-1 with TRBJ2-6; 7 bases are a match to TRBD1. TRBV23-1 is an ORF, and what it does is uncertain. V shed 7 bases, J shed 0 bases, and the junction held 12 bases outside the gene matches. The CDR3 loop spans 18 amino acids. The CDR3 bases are TGCGCCAGCATGCCGGTGGGACAGCCCCTCTCTGGGGCCAACGTCCTGACTTTC. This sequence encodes CASMPVGQPLSGANVLTF.

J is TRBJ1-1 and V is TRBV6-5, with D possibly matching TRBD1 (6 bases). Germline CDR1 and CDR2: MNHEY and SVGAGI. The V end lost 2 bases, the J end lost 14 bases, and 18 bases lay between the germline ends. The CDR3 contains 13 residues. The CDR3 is CASSYPQGSGVFF. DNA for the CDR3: TGTGCCAGCAGTTACCCGCAAGGTTCAGGGGTATTCTTT.

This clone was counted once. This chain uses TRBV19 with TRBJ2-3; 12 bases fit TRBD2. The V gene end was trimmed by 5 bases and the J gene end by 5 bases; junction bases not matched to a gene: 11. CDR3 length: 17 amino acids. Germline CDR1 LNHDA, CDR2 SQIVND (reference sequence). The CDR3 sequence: CASSPLAGGPVGDTQYF. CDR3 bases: TGTGCCAGTAGTCCGCTAGCGGGAGGGCCAGTCGGAGATACGCAGTATTTT.

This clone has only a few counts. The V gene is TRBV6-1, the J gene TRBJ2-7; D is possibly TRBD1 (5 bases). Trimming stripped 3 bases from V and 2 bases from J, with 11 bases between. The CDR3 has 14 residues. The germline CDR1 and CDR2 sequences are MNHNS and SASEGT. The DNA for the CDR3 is TGTGCCAGCAGTGACCGAGGCAGGGCCTACGAGCAGTACTTC. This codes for CASSDRGRAYEQYF.

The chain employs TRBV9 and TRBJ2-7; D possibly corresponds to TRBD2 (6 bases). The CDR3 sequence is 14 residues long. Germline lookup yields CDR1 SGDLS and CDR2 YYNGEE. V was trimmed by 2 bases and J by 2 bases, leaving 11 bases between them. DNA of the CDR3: TGTGCCAGCAGCGTCGGGGGAGCGACCTACGAGCAGTACTTC. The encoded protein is CASSVGGATYEQYF.

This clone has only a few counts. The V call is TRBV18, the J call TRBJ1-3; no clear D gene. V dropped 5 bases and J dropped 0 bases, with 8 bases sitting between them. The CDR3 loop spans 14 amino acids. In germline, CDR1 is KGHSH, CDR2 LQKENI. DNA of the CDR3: TGTGCCAGCTCAGTAGAAAACTCTGGAAACACCATATATTTT. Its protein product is CASSVENSGNTIYF.

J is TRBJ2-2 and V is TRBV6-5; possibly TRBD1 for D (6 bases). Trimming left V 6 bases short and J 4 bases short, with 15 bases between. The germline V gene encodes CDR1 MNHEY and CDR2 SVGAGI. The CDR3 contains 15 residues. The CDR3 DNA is TGTGCCAGCAGGATTACGGGACATAGCACCGGGGAGCTGTTTTTT. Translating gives CASRITGHSTGELFF.

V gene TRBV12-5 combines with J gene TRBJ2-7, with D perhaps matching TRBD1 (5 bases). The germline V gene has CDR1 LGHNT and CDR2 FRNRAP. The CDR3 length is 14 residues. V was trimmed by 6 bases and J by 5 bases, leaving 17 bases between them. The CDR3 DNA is TGTGCTAGTGGGACGGTCAGGGTCACTCACGAGCAGTACTTC. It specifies CASGTVRVTHEQYF.

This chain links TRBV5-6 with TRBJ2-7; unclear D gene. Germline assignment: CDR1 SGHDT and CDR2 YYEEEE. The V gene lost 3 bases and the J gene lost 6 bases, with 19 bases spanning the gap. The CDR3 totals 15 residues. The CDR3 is CASSYGENYHGEQYF. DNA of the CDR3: TGTGCCAGCAGCTATGGCGAGAACTATCACGGCGAGCAGTACTTC.

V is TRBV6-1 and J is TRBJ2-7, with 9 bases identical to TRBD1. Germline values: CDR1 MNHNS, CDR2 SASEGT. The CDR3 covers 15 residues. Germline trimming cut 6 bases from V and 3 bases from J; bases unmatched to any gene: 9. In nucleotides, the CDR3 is TGTGCCAGCAGGACCCACGGGACAGGGAGCTACGAGCAGTACTTC. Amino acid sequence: CASRTHGTGSYEQYF.

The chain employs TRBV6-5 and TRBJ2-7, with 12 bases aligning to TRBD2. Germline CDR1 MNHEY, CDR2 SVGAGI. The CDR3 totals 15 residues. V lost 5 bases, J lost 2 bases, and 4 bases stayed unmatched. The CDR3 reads CASSPRLAGAYEQYF. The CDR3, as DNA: TGTGCCAGCAGTCCTAGACTAGCGGGAGCCTACGAGCAGTACTTC.

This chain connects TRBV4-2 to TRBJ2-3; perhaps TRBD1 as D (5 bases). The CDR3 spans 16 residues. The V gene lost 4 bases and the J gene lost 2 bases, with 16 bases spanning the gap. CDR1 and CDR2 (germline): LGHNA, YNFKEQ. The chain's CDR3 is CASSRYATEHTDTQYF. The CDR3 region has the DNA TGTGCCAGCAGCCGTTACGCGACAGAGCACACAGATACGCAGTATTTT.

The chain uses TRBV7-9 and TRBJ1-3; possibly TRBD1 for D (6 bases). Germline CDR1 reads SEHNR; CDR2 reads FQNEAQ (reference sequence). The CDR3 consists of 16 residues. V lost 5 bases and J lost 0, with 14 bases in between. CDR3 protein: CASSQGTSHSGNTIYF. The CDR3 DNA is TGTGCCAGCAGCCAGGGGACGTCACACTCTGGAAACACCATATATTTT. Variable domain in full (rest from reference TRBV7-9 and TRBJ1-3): DTGVSQNPRHKITKRGQNVTFRCDPISEHNRLYWYRQTLGQGPEFLTYFQNEAQLEKSRLLSDRFSAERPKGSFSTLEIQRTEQGDSAMYLCASSQGTSHSGNTIYFGEGSWLTVV.

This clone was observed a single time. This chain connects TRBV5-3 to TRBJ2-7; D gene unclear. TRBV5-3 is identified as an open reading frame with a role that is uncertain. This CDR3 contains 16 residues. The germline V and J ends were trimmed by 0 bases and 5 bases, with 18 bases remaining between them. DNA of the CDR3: TGTGCCAGAAGCTTGGAGGCAGAGCTCAGTTTGCACGAGCAGTACTTC. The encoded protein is CARSLEAELSLHEQYF.

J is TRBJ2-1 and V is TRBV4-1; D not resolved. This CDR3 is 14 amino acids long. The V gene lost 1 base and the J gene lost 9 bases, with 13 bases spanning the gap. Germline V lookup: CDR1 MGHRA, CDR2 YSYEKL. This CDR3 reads CASSQGKYLGEQFF. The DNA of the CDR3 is TGCGCCAGCAGCCAAGGAAAGTATTTAGGTGAGCAGTTCTTC.

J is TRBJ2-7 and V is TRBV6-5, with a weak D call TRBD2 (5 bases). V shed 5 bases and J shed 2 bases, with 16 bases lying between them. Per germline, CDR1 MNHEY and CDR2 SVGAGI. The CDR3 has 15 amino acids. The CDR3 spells CASSRSGGDTYEQYF. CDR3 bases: TGTGCCAGCAGTCGAAGCGGAGGTGACACCTACGAGCAGTACTTC.

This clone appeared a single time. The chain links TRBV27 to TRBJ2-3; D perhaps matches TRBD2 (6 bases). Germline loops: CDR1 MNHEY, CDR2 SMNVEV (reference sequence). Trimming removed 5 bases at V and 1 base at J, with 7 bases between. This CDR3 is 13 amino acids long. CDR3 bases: TGTGCCAGCAGTACTAGCCGCACAGATACGCAGTATTTT. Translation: CASSTSRTDTQYF.

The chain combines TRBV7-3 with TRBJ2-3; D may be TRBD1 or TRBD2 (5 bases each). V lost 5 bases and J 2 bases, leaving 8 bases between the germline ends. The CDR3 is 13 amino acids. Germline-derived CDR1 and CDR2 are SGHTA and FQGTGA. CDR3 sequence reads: CASSTGPTDTQYF. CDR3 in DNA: TGTGCCAGCAGCACGGGACCCACAGATACGCAGTATTTT. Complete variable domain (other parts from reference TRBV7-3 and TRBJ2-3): GAGVSQTPSNKVTEKGKYVELRCDPISGHTALYWYRQSLGQGPEFLIYFQGTGAADDSGLPNDRFFAVRPEGSVSTLKIQRTERGDSAVYLCASSTGPTDTQYFGPGTRLTVL.

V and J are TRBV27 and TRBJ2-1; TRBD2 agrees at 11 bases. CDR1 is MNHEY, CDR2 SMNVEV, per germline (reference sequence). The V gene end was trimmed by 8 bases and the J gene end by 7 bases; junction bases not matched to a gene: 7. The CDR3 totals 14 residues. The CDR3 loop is CASYESSGRNEQFF. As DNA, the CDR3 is TGTGCCAGCTACGAGTCTAGCGGGAGGAATGAGCAGTTCTTC.